These 8 T cell receptor beta chains were all obtained from the same sample, sequenced in a study of blood T cell repertoires in COVID-19. The repertoire was sequenced with immunoSEQ multiplex PCR; TCRdb's copy has only in-frame clones and lacks some. Altogether 180,000 or so clones are present, around four fifths being singletons, with the ten largest covering 3.6%. The sample was PBMCs or T cells enriched from blood (not recorded which). The source of these receptors is a woman aged 50 to 60 in a cohort exposed to, infected with or recovered from COVID-19 (not recorded which).

The chain has TRBV6-1 and TRBJ1-1; D not certain. The length of the CDR3 is 15 residues. V lost 0 bases and J 2 bases, leaving 10 bases between the germline ends. Germline V gene lookup returns CDR1 MNHNS and CDR2 SASEGT. Written as DNA, the CDR3 is TGTGCCAGCAGTGAAGCATCGGGATTTAACACTGAAGCTTTCTTT. It translates to CASSEASGFNTEAFF.

The chain uses TRBV14 and TRBJ1-1; unclear D gene. Germline CDR1 SGHDN, CDR2 FVKESK. This CDR3 has 13 residues. V lost 4 bases and J 5 bases, leaving 11 bases between the germline ends. The CDR3 nucleotides read TGTGCCAGCAGCCCTCAGGTTCGGACTGAAGCTTTCTTT. Translating it yields CASSPQVRTEAFF.

The chain combines TRBV28 with TRBJ2-1; the D gene is possibly TRBD2 (6 bases). This CDR3 spans 17 amino acids. The germline V and J ends were trimmed by 5 bases and 5 bases, with 22 bases remaining between them. The germline V gene encodes CDR1 MDHEN and CDR2 SYDVKM. The CDR3: CASSKSLRDSPHNEQFF. CDR3 nucleotides: TGTGCCAGCAGTAAATCCCTTCGGGACTCTCCACACAATGAGCAGTTCTTC.

This sequence joins TRBV10-3 and TRBJ1-3, with D possibly TRBD1 on 5 matching bases. The V gene lost 0 bases and the J gene lost 1 base, with 7 bases spanning the gap. The germline V gene has CDR1 ENHRY and CDR2 SYGVKD. The CDR3 is 15 amino acids. The DNA of the CDR3 is TGTGCCATCAGTGAGTCCAGGGATTCTGGAAACACCATATATTTT. It codes for CAISESRDSGNTIYF.

The chain combines TRBV11-2 with TRBJ1-5; D is unresolved. V was pared by 0 bases and J by 6 bases, with 6 bases between. This CDR3 is built from 13 residues. The germline V gene has CDR1 SGHAT and CDR2 FQNNGV. The CDR3 region has the DNA TGTGCCAGCAGCTTAGAGAGGAGTCAGCCCCAGCATTTT. Residues: CASSLERSQPQHF.

V is TRBV13 and J is TRBJ1-6; possibly TRBD1 for D (6 bases). Trimming took 5 bases from V and 7 from J, leaving 15 bases between them. The CDR3 runs to 15 residues. The germline V gene encodes CDR1 PRHDT and CDR2 FYEKMQ (reference sequence). CDR3 DNA sequence: TGTGCCAGCAGCCCATGGACAGCGAGGAATTCACCCCTCCACTTT. It is translated as CASSPWTARNSPLHF. The entire variable domain, with the rest obtained from reference TRBV13 and TRBJ1-6, is as follows: AAGVIQSPRHLIKEKRETATLKCYPIPRHDTVYWYQQGPGQDPQFLISFYEKMQSDKGSIPDRFSAQQFSDYHSELNMSSLELGDSALYFCASSPWTARNSPLHFGNGTRLTVT.

The rearrangement joins TRBV4-1 to TRBJ1-4, with 8 bases aligning to TRBD1. The V segment lost 5 bases and the J segment 6 bases; nucleotides outside the gene matches: 5. This CDR3 contains 14 residues. In germline, CDR1 is MGHRA, CDR2 YSYEKL. Here the CDR3 reads CASSNGQGDEKLFF. CDR3 coding DNA: TGCGCCAGCAGCAATGGACAGGGAGATGAAAAACTGTTTTTT.

This chain connects TRBV19 to TRBJ2-1, with TRBD2 matching over 9 bases. J gave up 8 bases and V 7 bases, and 12 bases lay outside the gene matches. The length of the CDR3 is 15 residues. The germline gives CDR1 LNHDA, CDR2 SQIVND (reference sequence). For the CDR3, the DNA is TGTGCCAGTACCCCGGGCGTTAGCGGGAGTTATGAGCAGTTCTTC. Protein sequence: CASTPGVSGSYEQFF.